What follows are 25 T cell receptor beta chains derived from one specimen sequenced in a study of OX40 agonist ivuxolimab in advanced cancers. TCRdb's table, derived via immunoSEQ multiplex PCR, lists solely in-frame clones and lacks some. The sample holds 50,000 to 75,000 clones, around nine tenths seen once. The input for sequencing was CD4+ or CD8+ T cells sorted from blood, taken in a trial of the OX40 agonist ivuxolimab. The receptors originated from an adult with an advanced solid tumor such as melanoma, head and neck, liver or kidney cancer.

This clone appeared a few times. The CDR3 is CASSRDISNEKLFF. The CDR3 DNA follows: TGTGCCAGCAGCAGGGACATCTCTAATGAAAAACTGTTTTTT. This chain connects TRBV7-9 to TRBJ1-4; possibly TRBD1 for D (6 bases). This CDR3 region has 14 residues. Germline V gene sequence: CDR1 SEHNR, CDR2 FQNEAQ (reference sequence). The V and J ends lost 5 bases and 3 bases respectively, with 10 bases between them.

The chain couples TRBV2 to TRBJ1-6; D may be TRBD1 (5 bases). Germline V gene sequence: CDR1 SNHLY, CDR2 FYNNEI. This CDR3 has 17 amino acids. The V end lost 1 base, the J end lost 4 bases, and 14 bases lay between the germline ends. The CDR3 nucleotides read TGTGCCAGCAGTGAAGAGGCGGGACGGACTTATAATTCACCCCTCCACTTT. It yields the protein CASSEEAGRTYNSPLHF.

The gene calls are TRBV10-3 and TRBJ1-2; D possibly corresponds to TRBD1 (6 bases). Trimming took 10 bases from V and 5 from J, leaving 17 bases between them. Germline lookup yields CDR1 ENHRY and CDR2 SYGVKD. The CDR3 extends over 13 amino acids. CDR3 amino acids: CATGGGQDYGYTF. The CDR3 bases are TGTGCCACCGGGGGGGGGCAGGATTATGGCTACACCTTC.

The V call is TRBV18, the J call TRBJ1-4; D is uncertain. The CDR3 totals 15 residues. V was shortened by 0 bases and J by 8 bases, with 13 bases between the two germline ends. The V gene's germline CDR1 is KGHSH and CDR2 LQKENI. The CDR3 sequence: CASSPPTGVQEKLFF. The CDR3 coding sequence is TGTGCCAGCTCACCACCGACCGGGGTTCAAGAAAAACTGTTTTTT.

The chain carries TRBV19 and TRBJ1-5, with D tentatively TRBD1 (6 bases). The V end was cut by 8 bases, the J end by 4 bases, with 15 bases between. The CDR3 spans 14 residues. Per the germline V gene, CDR1 is LNHDA and CDR2 is SQIVND (reference sequence). The chain's CDR3 is CASVRRGINQPQHF. The CDR3 DNA reads as TGTGCCAGTGTACGCAGGGGAATAAATCAGCCCCAGCATTTT.

In nucleotides, the CDR3 is TGTGCCAGCTCACCCCAACAGGGGGCGGGAGGAGATACGCAGTATTTT. This codes for CASSPQQGAGGDTQYF. The chain recombines TRBV18 with TRBJ2-3; possible D gene TRBD1, 9 bases. Trimming removed 3 bases at V and 5 bases at J, with 18 bases between. The CDR3 has 16 amino acids. Germline loops: CDR1 KGHSH, CDR2 LQKENI.

The gene calls are TRBV9 and TRBJ1-1; no definite D call. The germline CDR1 and CDR2 sequences are SGDLS and YYNGEE. The ends were cut back, 1 base at V and 3 bases at J, with 7 bases in the middle. This CDR3 comprises 13 residues. The CDR3 spells CASSVLLDTEAFF. In DNA, the CDR3 is TGTGCCAGCAGCGTATTGCTGGACACTGAAGCTTTCTTT.

This clone occurred once. J is TRBJ2-7 and V is TRBV10-3; D possibly corresponds to TRBD2 (5 bases). Germline lookup yields CDR1 ENHRY and CDR2 SYGVKD. The CDR3 covers 13 residues. V lost 7 bases and J lost 0, with 10 bases in between. The CDR3 spells CAIMEGSSYEQYF. The CDR3 coding sequence is TGTGCCATCATGGAAGGGAGCTCCTACGAGCAGTACTTC.

The rearrangement uses TRBV6-5 and TRBJ2-7; D assignment may be TRBD1 or TRBD2 (6 bases each). The germline V gene has CDR1 MNHEY and CDR2 SVGAGI. Trimming took off 6 bases at V and 4 bases at J, with 19 bases between the two ends. This CDR3 has 15 residues. Here the CDR3 DNA reads TGTGCCAGCAGCGGAGGGGGGCCCCCCCTTTACGAGCAGTACTTC. Protein sequence: CASSGGGPPLYEQYF.

The chain combines TRBV12-5 with TRBJ2-7; D gene ambiguous. The CDR3 covers 10 residues. Germline V gene sequence: CDR1 LGHNT, CDR2 FRNRAP. The germline V and J ends were trimmed by 8 bases and 3 bases, with 5 bases remaining between them. The CDR3 bases are TGTGCTAGTTCCTACTACGAGCAGTACTTC. This codes for CASSYYEQYF.

The rearrangement joins TRBV28 to TRBJ2-5, with 9 positions matching TRBD1. Germline CDR1 is MDHEN and CDR2 is SYDVKM. The CDR3 extends over 15 amino acids. Germline trimming cut 8 bases from V and 5 bases from J; bases unmatched to any gene: 12. The chain's CDR3 is CASGGSGQGTETQYF. CDR3 DNA sequence: TGTGCCAGCGGGGGATCAGGACAGGGGACGGAGACCCAGTACTTC. Complete variable domain (other parts from reference TRBV28 and TRBJ2-5): DVKVTQSSRYLVKRTGEKVFLECVQDMDHENMFWYRQDPGLGLRLIYFSYDVKMKEKGDIPEGYSVSREKKERFSLILESASTNQTSMYLCASGGSGQGTETQYFGPGTRLLVL.

The J gene is TRBJ2-5, the V gene TRBV4-2, with D perhaps given as TRBD1 or TRBD2 (5 bases each). With 5 bases removed from V and 1 base from J, the gap between germline ends came to 17 bases. There are 16 residues in the CDR3. CDR1 is LGHNA and CDR2 is YNFKEQ in the germline V gene. For the CDR3, the DNA is TGTGCCAGCAGCGACAGAAGAGGAGGCCCCCAAGAGACCCAGTACTTC. Protein sequence: CASSDRRGGPQETQYF.

The rearrangement joins TRBV5-1 to TRBJ2-7; 11 nucleotides align to TRBD1. CDR3 size: 18 residues. Unmatched junction bases numbered 12, after V lost 4 bases and J lost 0 bases. CDR1 is SGHRS, CDR2 YFSETQ, per germline. CDR3 DNA: TGCGCCAGCAGCAGGGCCCCGTTCGGGACAGGGGGCTCCTACGAGCAGTACTTC. It yields the protein CASSRAPFGTGGSYEQYF.

This clone was recorded once. The chain joins TRBV11-2 to TRBJ2-1, with 10 bases matching TRBD1. The V and J ends lost 5 bases and 8 bases, in that order; junction bases with no gene match: 9. In germline, CDR1 is SGHAT, CDR2 FQNNGV. This CDR3 has 15 residues. CDR3 coding DNA: TGTGCCAGCAGCGCGGACAGGGGGAAACTCGATGAGCAGTTCTTC. It yields the protein CASSADRGKLDEQFF.

The V gene is TRBV18, the J gene TRBJ2-1, with 7 bases fitting TRBD1. Losses at the gene ends were 3 bases for V and 0 bases for J; bases not matched to a gene: 5. Germline V gene sequence: CDR1 KGHSH, CDR2 LQKENI. This CDR3 comprises 16 residues. DNA for the CDR3: TGTGCCAGCTCACCTTCGACAGGGAGCTCCTACAATGAGCAGTTCTTC. Encoded protein: CASSPSTGSSYNEQFF.

The gene calls are TRBV7-2 and TRBJ1-5, with 10 bases aligning to TRBD1. V was pared by 3 bases and J by 5 bases, with 4 bases of the junction left unmatched. The CDR3 spans 15 residues. Germline values: CDR1 SGHTA, CDR2 FQGNSA. The CDR3 region is CASSLTGGRDQPQHF. The CDR3 DNA reads TGTGCCAGCAGCTTGACAGGGGGCAGGGATCAGCCCCAGCATTTT.

The V call is TRBV7-2, the J call TRBJ2-7; 10 nucleotides align to TRBD2. V shed 2 bases, J shed 7 bases, and the junction held 8 bases outside the gene matches. The CDR3 length is 15 residues. CDR1 SGHTA and CDR2 FQGNSA come from the germline V gene. The CDR3 sequence is CASSLWLAGATEQYF. CDR3 sequence (DNA): TGTGCCAGCAGCTTATGGCTAGCGGGGGCGACTGAGCAGTACTTC.

V and J are TRBV2 and TRBJ1-1; no firm D call. CDR1 SNHLY and CDR2 FYNNEI come from the germline V gene. Trimming took off 8 bases at V and 1 base at J, with 14 bases between the two ends. This CDR3 is 14 amino acids long. This chain's CDR3 is CASSSTSSNTEAFF. The CDR3, as DNA: TGTGCCAGCTCATCCACCAGTTCGAACACTGAAGCTTTCTTT.

The V gene is TRBV5-1, the J gene TRBJ2-1; D is unresolved. The V and J ends lost 0 bases and 9 bases respectively, with 13 bases between them. The CDR3 consists of 14 residues. In germline, CDR1 is SGHRS, CDR2 YFSETQ. In nucleotides, the CDR3 is TGCGCCAGCAGCTTGGCCAAACCCGCATTTGAGCAGTTCTTC. Its translation is CASSLAKPAFEQFF.

The chain combines TRBV18 with TRBJ1-2; D is undetermined. The germline V gene has CDR1 KGHSH and CDR2 LQKENI. This CDR3 is 13 amino acids long. The V gene lost 2 bases and the J gene lost 8 bases, with 12 bases spanning the gap. CDR3 in amino acids: CASSPVRTSGYTF. CDR3 nucleotides: TGTGCCAGCTCACCAGTCAGGACTTCAGGCTACACCTTC.

The V call is TRBV6-5, the J call TRBJ1-1, with 7 bases identical to TRBD1. Losses at the gene ends were 7 bases for V and 5 bases for J; bases not matched to a gene: 7. The CDR3 is made up of 13 amino acids. CDR1 is MNHEY, CDR2 SVGAGI, per germline. CDR3 sequence: CASTPGGGTEAFF. The CDR3 region has the DNA TGTGCCAGCACTCCAGGGGGGGGGACTGAAGCTTTCTTT.

CDR3 sequence (DNA): TGTGCCAGCAGCTTAGCGGCGGGTGAGGGCTACACCTTC. As protein: CASSLAAGEGYTF. The J gene is TRBJ1-2, the V gene TRBV7-9; D not resolved. Between the trimmed V and J ends, which lost 0 bases and 8 bases, there was a span of 10 bases. There are 13 residues in the CDR3. Germline V CDR1 and CDR2: SEHNR, FQNEAQ (reference sequence).

The chain links TRBV7-9 to TRBJ1-2; D ambiguous. The germline V gene encodes CDR1 SEHNR and CDR2 FQNEAQ (reference sequence). The CDR3 spans 15 residues. V was pared by 7 bases and J by 4 bases, with 19 bases between. CDR3 sequence: CASTPSGGLSYGYTF. The CDR3 DNA reads TGTGCCAGCACCCCGAGTGGAGGCCTCAGCTATGGCTACACCTTC.

The gene calls are TRBV29-1 and TRBJ1-2; 10 bases match TRBD1. Unmatched junction bases numbered 6, after V lost 7 bases and J lost 4 bases. This CDR3 has 13 amino acids. Looked up from germline, CDR1 is SQVTM and CDR2 is ANQGSEA. The CDR3 nucleotides are TGCAGCGGCTTGACAGGGGGCCTCTATGGCTACACCTTC. This codes for CSGLTGGLYGYTF. Together with reference TRBV29-1 and TRBJ1-2, the CDR3 gives the full variable domain: SAVISQKPSRDICQRGTSLTIQCQVDSQVTMMFWYRQQPGQSLTLIATANQGSEATYESGFVIDKFPISRPNLTFSTLTVSNMSPEDSSIYLCSGLTGGLYGYTFGSGTRLTVV.

The V call is TRBV7-6, the J call TRBJ2-1; the D gene is possibly TRBD2 (6 bases). The CDR3 is 15 amino acids. Between the trimmed V and J ends, which lost 0 bases and 4 bases, there was a span of 10 bases. From germline, CDR1 is SGHVS and CDR2 FNYEAQ. CDR3 coding DNA: TGTGCCAGCAGCTTAGCGGGCGGGGCATACAATGAGCAGTTCTTC. It yields the protein CASSLAGGAYNEQFF.